This T cell receptor (beta chain) was observed in a study of technical replicates of blood from a handful of donors (dated by TCRdb to the late 2010s). Receptor libraries were prepared by the immunoSEQ multiplex PCR assay. TCRdb's version of the immuneACCESS table is confined to in-frame rearrangements and falls short of the full clone set. An unresolved V gene accounts for under half of the shortfall where checked; the remainder is of unknown origin. The sample has some 12,000 clones on record, over 70% of them singletons. Jointly, the top ten make up 13% to 15% of the sample. Relative to germline, V is 3 bases shorter and J is 6 bases shorter, with 6 bases between their ends. Reading the germline V gene (reference sequence) gives CDR1 DFQATT and CDR2 SNEGSKA. The CDR3 holds 11 amino acids from the cysteine to the phenylalanine. Just the 33-base CDR3 DNA is kept, in frame starting at base 1. This clone showed up just a few times. There is no known antigen for this receptor. Base qualities are not recorded, but no much larger clone differs from it by a single base.

Source material: PBMCs. The rearrangement combines TRBV20-1 with TRBJ2-1, with an unclear D gene assignment. This clonotype originated in a human donor in good health. The CDR3 loop reads CSARTSNEQFF. The DNA reads as follows: TGCAGTGCTAGGACAAGCAATGAGCAGTTCTTC.